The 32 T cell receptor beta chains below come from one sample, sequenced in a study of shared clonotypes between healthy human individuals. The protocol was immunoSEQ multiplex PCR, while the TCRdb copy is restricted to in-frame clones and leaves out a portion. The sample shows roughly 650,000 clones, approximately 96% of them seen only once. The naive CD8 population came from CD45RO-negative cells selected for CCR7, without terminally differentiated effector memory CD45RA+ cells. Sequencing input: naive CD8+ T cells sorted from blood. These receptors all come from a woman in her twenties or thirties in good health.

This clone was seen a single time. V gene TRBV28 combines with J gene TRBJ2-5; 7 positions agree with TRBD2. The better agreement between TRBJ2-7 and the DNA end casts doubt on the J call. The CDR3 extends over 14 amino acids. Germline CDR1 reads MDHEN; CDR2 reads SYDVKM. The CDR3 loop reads CASSLAGDSYEQYF. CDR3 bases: TGTGCCAGCAGTTTAGCGGGAGACTCCTACGAGCAGTACTTC.

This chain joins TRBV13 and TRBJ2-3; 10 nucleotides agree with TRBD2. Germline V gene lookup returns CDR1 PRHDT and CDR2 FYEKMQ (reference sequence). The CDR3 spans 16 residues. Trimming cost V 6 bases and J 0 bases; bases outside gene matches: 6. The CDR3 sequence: CASRMLAGDSTDTQYF. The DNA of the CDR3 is TGTGCCAGCAGGATGCTAGCGGGGGACAGCACAGATACGCAGTATTTT.

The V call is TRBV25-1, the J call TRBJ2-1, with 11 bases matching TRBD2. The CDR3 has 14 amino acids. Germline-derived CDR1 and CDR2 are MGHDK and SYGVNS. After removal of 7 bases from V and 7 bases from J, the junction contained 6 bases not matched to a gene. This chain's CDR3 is CASKGLAAFNEQFF. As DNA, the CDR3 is TGTGCCAGCAAGGGACTAGCGGCTTTTAATGAGCAGTTCTTC.

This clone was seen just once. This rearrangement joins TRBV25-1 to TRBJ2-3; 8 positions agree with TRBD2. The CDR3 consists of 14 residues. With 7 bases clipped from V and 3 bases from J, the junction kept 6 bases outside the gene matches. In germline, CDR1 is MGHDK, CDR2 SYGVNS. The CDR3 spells CASKTSELTDTQYF. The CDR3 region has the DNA TGTGCCAGCAAGACTAGCGAGTTAACAGATACGCAGTATTTT.

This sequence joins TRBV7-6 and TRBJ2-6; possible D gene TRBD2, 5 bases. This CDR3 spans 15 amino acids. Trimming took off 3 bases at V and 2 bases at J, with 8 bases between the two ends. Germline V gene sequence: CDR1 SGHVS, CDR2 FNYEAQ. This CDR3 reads CASSLVGAGANVLTF. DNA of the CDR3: TGTGCCAGCAGCTTGGTCGGGGCTGGGGCCAACGTCCTGACTTTC.

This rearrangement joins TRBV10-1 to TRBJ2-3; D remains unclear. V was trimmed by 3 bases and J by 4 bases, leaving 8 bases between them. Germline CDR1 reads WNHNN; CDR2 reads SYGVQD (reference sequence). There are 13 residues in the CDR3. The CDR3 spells CASSDYFADTQYF. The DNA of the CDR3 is TGCGCCAGCAGTGACTATTTCGCAGATACGCAGTATTTT.

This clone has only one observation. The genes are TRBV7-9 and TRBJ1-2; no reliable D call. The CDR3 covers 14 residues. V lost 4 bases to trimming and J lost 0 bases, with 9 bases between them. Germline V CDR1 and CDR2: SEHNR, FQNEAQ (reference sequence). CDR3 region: CASSSGSSNYGYTF. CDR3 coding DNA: TGTGCCAGCAGCTCTGGCAGCTCTAACTATGGCTACACCTTC.

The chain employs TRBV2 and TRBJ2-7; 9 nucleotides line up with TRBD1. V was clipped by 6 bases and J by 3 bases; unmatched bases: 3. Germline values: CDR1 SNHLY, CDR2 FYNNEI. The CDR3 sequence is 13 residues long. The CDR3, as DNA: TGTGCCAGCAGCGGACAGGGGAACTACGAGCAGTACTTC. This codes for CASSGQGNYEQYF.

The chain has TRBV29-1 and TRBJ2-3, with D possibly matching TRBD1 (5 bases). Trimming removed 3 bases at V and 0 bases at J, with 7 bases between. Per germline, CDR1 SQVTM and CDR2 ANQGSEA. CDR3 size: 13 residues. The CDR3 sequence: CSVDRTSTDTQYF. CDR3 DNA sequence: TGCAGCGTTGACCGGACAAGCACAGATACGCAGTATTTT.

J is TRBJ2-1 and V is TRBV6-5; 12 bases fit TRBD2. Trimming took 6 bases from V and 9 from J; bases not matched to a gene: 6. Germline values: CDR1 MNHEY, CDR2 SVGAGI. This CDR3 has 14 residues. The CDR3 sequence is CASSQGLAGSEQFF. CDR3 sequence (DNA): TGTGCCAGCAGCCAAGGACTAGCGGGATCTGAGCAGTTCTTC.

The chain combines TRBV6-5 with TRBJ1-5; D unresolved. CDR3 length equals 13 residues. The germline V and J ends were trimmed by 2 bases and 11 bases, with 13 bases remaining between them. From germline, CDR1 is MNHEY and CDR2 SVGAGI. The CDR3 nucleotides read TGTGCCAGCAGTTACGGGCCCTTTCAAGCCCAGCATTTT. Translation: CASSYGPFQAQHF.

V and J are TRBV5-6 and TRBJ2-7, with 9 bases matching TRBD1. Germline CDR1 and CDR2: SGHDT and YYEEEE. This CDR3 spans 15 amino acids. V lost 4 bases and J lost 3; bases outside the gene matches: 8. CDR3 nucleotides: TGTGCCAGCAGCATAACAGGGGGCTTGGACTACGAGCAGTACTTC. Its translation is CASSITGGLDYEQYF.

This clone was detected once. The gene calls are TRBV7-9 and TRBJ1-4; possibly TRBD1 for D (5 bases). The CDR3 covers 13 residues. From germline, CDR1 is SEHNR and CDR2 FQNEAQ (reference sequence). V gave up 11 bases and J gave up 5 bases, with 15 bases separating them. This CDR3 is CAEEWDPNEKLFF. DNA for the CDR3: TGTGCCGAAGAGTGGGACCCCAATGAAAAACTGTTTTTT. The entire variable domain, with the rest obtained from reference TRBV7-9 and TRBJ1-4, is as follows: DTGVSQNPRHKITKRGQNVTFRCDPISEHNRLYWYRQTLGQGPEFLTYFQNEAQLEKSRLLSDRFSAERPKGSFSTLEIQRTEQGDSAMYLCAEEWDPNEKLFFGSGTQLSVL.

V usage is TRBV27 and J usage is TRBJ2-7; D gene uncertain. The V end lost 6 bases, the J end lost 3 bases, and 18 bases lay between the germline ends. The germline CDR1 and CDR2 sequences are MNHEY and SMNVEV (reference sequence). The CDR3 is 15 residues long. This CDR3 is CASRLSTAAIYEQYF. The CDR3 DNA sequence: TGTGCCAGCAGACTTAGCACGGCGGCGATCTACGAGCAGTACTTC.

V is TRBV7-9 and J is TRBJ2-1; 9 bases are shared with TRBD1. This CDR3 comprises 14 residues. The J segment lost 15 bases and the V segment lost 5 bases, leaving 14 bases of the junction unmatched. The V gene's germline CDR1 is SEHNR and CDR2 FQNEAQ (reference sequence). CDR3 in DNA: TGTGCCAGCAGCGTCCGGGACAGGGTAGACCATGGGTTCTTC. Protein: CASSVRDRVDHGFF.

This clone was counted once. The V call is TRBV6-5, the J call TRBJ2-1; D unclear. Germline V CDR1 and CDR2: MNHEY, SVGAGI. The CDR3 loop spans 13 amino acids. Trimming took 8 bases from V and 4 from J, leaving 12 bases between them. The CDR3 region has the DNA TGTGCCAGCGCTCCCGACTCTTACAATGAGCAGTTCTTC. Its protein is CASAPDSYNEQFF.

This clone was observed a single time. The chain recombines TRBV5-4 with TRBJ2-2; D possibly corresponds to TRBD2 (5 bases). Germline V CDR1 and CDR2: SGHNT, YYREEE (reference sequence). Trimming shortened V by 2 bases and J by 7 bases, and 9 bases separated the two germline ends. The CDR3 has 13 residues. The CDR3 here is CASSFEGGGELFF. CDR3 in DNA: TGTGCCAGCAGCTTCGAGGGCGGCGGGGAGCTGTTTTTT.

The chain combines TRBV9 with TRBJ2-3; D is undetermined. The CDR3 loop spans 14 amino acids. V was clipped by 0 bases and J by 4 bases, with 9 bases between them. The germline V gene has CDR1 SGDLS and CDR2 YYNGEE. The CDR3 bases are TGTGCCAGCAGCGTAGGCTTCTCTGCAGATACGCAGTATTTT. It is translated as CASSVGFSADTQYF. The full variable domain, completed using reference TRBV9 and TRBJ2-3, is DSGVTQTPKHLITATGQRVTLRCSPRSGDLSVYWYQQSLDQGLQFLIQYYNGEERAKGNILERFSAQQFPDLHSELNLSSLELGDSALYFCASSVGFSADTQYFGPGTRLTVL.

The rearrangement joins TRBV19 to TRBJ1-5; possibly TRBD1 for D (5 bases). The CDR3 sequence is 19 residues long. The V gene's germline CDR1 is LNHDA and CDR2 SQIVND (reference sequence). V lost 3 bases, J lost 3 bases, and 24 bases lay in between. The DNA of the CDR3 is TGTGCCAGTAGTATCCCTTTTTGGCATGAGGCAGGGACCAATCAGCCCCAGCATTTT. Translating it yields CASSIPFWHEAGTNQPQHF. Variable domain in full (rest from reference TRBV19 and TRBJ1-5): DGGITQSPKYLFRKEGQNVTLSCEQNLNHDAMYWYRQDPGQGLRLIYYSQIVNDFQKGDIAEGYSVSREKKESFPLTVTSAQKNPTAFYLCASSIPFWHEAGTNQPQHFGDGTRLSIL.

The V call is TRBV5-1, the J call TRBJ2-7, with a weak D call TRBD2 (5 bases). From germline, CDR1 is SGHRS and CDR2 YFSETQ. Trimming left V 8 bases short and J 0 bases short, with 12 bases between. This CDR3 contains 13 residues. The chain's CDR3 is CARGDGHSYEQYF. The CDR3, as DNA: TGCGCCAGGGGAGACGGCCACTCCTACGAGCAGTACTTC.

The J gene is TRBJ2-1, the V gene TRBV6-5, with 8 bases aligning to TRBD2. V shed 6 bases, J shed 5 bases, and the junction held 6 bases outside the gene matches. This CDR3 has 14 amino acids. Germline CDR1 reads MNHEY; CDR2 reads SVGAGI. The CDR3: CASSLAGGDNEQFF. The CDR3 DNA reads TGTGCCAGCAGCCTAGCGGGCGGAGACAATGAGCAGTTCTTC.

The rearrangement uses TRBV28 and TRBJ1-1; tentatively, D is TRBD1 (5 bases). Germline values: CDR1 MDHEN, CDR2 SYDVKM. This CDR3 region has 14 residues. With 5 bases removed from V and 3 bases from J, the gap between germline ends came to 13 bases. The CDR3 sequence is CASSLRAGDTEAFF. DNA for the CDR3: TGTGCCAGCAGTCTCAGGGCGGGGGACACTGAAGCTTTCTTT.

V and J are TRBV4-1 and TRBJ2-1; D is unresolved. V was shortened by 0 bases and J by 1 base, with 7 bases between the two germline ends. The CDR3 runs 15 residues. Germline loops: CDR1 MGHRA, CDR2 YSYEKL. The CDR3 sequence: CASSQDQFSYNEQFF. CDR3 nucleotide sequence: TGCGCCAGCAGCCAAGACCAGTTTTCCTACAATGAGCAGTTCTTC.

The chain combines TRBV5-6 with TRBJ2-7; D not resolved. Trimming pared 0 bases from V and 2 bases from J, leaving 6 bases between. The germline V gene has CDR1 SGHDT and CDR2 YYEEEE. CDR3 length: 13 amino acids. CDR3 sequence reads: CASSLGGPYEQYF. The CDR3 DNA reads TGTGCCAGCAGCTTGGGTGGCCCCTACGAGCAGTACTTC. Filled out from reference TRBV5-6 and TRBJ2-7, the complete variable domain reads DAGVTQSPTHLIKTRGQQVTLRCSPKSGHDTVSWYQQALGQGPQFIFQYYEEEERQRGNFPDRFSGHQFPNYSSELNVNALLLGDSALYLCASSLGGPYEQYFGPGTRLTVT.

The CDR3, as DNA: TGCGCCAGCAGCTTGGGGGATTGGGGCCAAGAGACCCAGTACTTC. Translation: CASSLGDWGQETQYF. This chain joins TRBV5-1 and TRBJ2-5, with D hard to call. Trimming took 0 bases from V and 1 from J, leaving 10 bases between them. The CDR3 runs to 15 residues. CDR1 is SGHRS, CDR2 YFSETQ, per germline.

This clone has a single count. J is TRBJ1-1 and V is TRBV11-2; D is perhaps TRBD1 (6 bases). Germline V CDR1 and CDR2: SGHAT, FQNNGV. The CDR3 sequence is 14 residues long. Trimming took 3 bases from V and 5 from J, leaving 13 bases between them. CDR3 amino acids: CASSFHRDYTEAFF. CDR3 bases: TGTGCCAGCAGCTTCCACAGGGACTATACTGAAGCTTTCTTT.

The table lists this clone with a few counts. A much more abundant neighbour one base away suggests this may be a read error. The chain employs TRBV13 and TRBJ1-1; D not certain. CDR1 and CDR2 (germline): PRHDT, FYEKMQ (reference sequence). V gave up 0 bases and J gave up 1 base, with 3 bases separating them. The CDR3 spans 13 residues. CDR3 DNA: TGTGCCAGCAGCTTAGGGGGGAACACTGAAGCTTTCTTT. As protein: CASSLGGNTEAFF. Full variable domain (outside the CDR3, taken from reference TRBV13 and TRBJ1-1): AAGVIQSPRHLIKEKRETATLKCYPIPRHDTVYWYQQGPGQDPQFLISFYEKMQSDKGSIPDRFSAQQFSDYHSELNMSSLELGDSALYFCASSLGGNTEAFFGQGTRLTVV.

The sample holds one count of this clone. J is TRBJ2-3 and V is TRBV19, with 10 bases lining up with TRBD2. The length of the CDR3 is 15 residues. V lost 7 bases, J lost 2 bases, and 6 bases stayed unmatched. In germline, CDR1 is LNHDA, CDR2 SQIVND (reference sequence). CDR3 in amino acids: CASTWTSGSTDTQYF. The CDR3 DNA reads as TGTGCCAGTACCTGGACTAGCGGTTCCACAGATACGCAGTATTTT.

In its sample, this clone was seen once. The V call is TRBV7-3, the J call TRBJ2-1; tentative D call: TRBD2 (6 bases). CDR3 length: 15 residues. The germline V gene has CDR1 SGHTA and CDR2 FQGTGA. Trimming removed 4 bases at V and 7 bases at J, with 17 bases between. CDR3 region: CASSSPGLPPNEQFF. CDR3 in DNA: TGTGCCAGCAGCTCCCCGGGACTGCCCCCAAATGAGCAGTTCTTC.

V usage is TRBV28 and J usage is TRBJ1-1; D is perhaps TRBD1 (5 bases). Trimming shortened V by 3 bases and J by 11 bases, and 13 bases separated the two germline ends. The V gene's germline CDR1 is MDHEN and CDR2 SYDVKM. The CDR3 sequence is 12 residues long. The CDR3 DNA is TGTGCCAGCAGTTTTCCGGCCAGGGCTGCTTTCTTT. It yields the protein CASSFPARAAFF.

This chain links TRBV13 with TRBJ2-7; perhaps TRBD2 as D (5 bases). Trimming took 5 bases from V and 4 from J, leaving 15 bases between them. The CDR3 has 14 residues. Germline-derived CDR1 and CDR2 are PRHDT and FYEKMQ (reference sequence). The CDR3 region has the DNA TGTGCCAGCAGCCCCCCCCTGCGAGGGTACGAGCAGTACTTC. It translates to CASSPPLRGYEQYF.

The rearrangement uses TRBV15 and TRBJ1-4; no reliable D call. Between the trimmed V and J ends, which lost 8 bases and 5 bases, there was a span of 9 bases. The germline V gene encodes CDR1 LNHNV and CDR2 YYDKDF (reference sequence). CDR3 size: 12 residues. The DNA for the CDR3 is TGTGCCACCGCGAGTAACAATGAAAAACTGTTTTTT. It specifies CATASNNEKLFF.